The clone carrying this T cell receptor (beta chain) was observed a few times. The antigen is unknown. Germline trimming cut 4 bases from V and 4 bases from J; bases unmatched to any gene: 15. Germline V CDR1 and CDR2: MNHEY, SMNVEV (reference sequence). The CDR3 extends over 17 amino acids. The data were obtained in a study of blood T cells in healthy people across ages. General study findings and limits: Roughly linearly, TCR beta diversity per million T cells fell as age increased. Nothing was known about donor CMV status, and this possibly confounded expanded clonotype changes.

A J-beta primer mix and a sample-barcoded 5' primer were used in a second PCR of roughly 6 to 12 cycles. Using its own MiXCR run on the 5' RACE reads, TCRdb lists one record per CDR3 protein. The sample has around 1,800,000 distinct CDR3 sequences; more than 35% are singletons. V usage is TRBV27 and J usage is TRBJ2-7; 8 bases are shared with TRBD2. The clonotype was recovered from a human donor in good health. Sample: blood. In DNA, the CDR3 is TGTGCCAGCAGTTGGGGAGTAGTAGCGGGGCAATCATACGAGCAGTACTTC. Its translation: CASSWGVVAGQSYEQYF.